The TCR beta chain described here comes from a study of shared clonotypes between healthy human individuals. Study information: A couple of women and a few men aged 18 to 49 served as donors. Study-wide points: In the sorted subsets, rarefaction showed sequencing was incomplete despite large depth. For naive CD4 cells, 5% to 6.5% of clonotypes were shared across a handful of donors. When compared with the clonotypes that were shared by all four sorted-subset donors, the non-shared clonotypes turned out to have lower generation probabilities.

In its sample, this clone was seen a few times. Its specificity is unknown. This CDR3 is 14 amino acids long. The junction had 4 bases not matched to a gene; V was cut back by 3 bases and J by 2 bases. The germline V gene encodes CDR1 GTSNPN and CDR2 SVGIG (reference sequence). Libraries were prepared by immunoSEQ multiplex PCR; TCRdb keeps only in-frame clonotypes and omits some of them. The table records roughly 2.5 million clones, more than 80% of them present only once. This receptor was identified in a man aged 18 to 30 in good health. The gene calls are TRBV30 and TRBJ1-1; 9 bases line up with TRBD1. The sample consisted of naive CD4+ T cells sorted from blood. The subset here: CD45RA+ positively selected. CDR3 residues: CAWRPTGGNTEAFF. CDR3 nucleotide sequence: TGTGCCTGGAGGCCGACAGGGGGAAACACTGAAGCTTTCTTT.